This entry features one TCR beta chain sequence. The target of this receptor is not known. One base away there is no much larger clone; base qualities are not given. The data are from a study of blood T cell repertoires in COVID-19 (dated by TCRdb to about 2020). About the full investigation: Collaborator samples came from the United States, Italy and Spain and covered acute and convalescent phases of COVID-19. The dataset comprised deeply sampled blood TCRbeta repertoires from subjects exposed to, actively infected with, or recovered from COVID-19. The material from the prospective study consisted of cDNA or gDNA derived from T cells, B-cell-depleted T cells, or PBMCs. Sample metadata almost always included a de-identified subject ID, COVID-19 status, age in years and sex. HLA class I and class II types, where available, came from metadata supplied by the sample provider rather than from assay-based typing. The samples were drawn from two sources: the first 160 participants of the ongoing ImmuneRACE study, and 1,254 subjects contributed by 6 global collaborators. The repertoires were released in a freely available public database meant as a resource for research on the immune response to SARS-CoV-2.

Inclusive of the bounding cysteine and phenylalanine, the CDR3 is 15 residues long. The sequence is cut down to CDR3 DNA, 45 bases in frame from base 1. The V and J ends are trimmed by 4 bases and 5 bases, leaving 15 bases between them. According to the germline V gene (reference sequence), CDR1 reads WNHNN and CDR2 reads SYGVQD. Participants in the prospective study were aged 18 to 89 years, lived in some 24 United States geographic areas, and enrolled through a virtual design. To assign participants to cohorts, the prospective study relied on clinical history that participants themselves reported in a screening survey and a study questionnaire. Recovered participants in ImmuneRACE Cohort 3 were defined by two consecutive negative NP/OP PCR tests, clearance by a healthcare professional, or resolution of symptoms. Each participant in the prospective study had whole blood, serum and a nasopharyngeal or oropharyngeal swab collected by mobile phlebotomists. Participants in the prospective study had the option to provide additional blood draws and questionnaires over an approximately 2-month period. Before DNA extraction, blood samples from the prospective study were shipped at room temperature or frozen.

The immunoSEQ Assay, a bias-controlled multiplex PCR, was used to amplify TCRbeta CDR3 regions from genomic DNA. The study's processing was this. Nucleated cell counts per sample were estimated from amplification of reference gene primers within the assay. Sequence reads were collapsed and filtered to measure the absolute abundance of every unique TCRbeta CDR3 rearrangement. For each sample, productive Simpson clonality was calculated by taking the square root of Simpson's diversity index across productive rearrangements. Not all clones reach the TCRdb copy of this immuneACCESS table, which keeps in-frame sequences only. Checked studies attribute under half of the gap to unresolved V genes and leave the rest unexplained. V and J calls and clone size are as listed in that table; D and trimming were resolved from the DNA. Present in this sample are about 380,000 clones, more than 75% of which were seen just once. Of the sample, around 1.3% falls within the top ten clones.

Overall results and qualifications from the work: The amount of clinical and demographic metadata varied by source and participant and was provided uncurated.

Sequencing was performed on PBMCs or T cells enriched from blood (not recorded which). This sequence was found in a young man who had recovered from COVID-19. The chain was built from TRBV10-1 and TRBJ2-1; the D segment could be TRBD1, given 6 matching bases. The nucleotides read TGCGCCAGCAGTGGGTCAGGGGCGTTGGACAATGAGCAGTTCTTC. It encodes CASSGSGALDNEQFF.